This T cell receptor beta chain was recorded in a study of T cells after yellow fever vaccination (dated by TCRdb to between 2019 and 2020). Some background on the complete study: Libraries from fractions with low cell numbers were prepared with the SMART-Seq v4 Ultra Low Input RNA kit. Two healthy male donors made up the cohort, one aged 18 to 30 years and the other aged 30 to 39 years. To track T-cell clones before and after primary and booster YFV17D yellow fever vaccination, bulk TCR alpha and beta repertoires were sequenced longitudinally. Blood samples were taken at several timepoints before and after primary and secondary immunization, and bulk PBMC replicates and cell subsets were isolated. What the study reported, not specific to this receptor: Because only a couple of donors were included in the study, the extent to which the findings can be generalized is limited. The secondary T-cell response was found to be weaker but faster than the primary response, with a peak reached on day 5 rather than on day 15. Because abundant contaminating clonotypes from the bulk population could be contained in FACS-sorted repertoires, computational filtering was required. A small fraction of clonotypes appeared in both the CD4 and CD8 compartments, likely as a result of convergent recombination. After the booster, most of the clones that had expanded following primary vaccination were detected again (approximately 95% of CD4 and 80% to 90% of CD8), which suggests that memory was broadly maintained.

The intended sense of this specimen's treatment or condition label: live attenuated yellow fever vaccine strain. Two biological replicates of bulk PBMCs were collected at each blood-draw timepoint. PBMCs were isolated from peripheral blood using a standard Ficoll-Paque protocol. RNA was extracted with TriZol from bulk PBMCs, CD4 and CD8 fractions, and dextramer-positive and dextramer-negative fractions. TCR cDNA was made using 5'RACE template switching, a step that added a universal primer site and unique molecular identifiers. Priming of cDNA synthesis was performed from both the TCR alpha and TCR beta constant segments. Library amplification involved two PCR steps, and the second step added sample barcodes and sequencing adapters. Sequencing of the libraries was done on either Illumina HiSeq 2500 (2x100 bp) or NovaSeq (2x150 bp). The paper's data handling went like this. Reads were demultiplexed and collapsed into UMI consensus sequences with MIGEC, and V(D)J alignment was performed with MiXCR. Vaccine-responding clonotypes were defined with edgeR using replicate PBMC samples, requiring FDR below 0.01 and a log2 fold change above 5 up to day 15. CD4 or CD8 identity was assigned to each bulk clonotype according to whether the clonotype was present at higher abundance in the sequenced CD4 repertoire or the sequenced CD8 repertoire. In TCRdb, the public reads were trimmed at Q25 with fastp and aligned with MiXCR, with productive beta chains retained. Entries are consolidated by CDR3 protein sequence, retaining the most common genes and DNA. These V and J calls are TCRdb output, not the study's own analysis. This sample gives about 350,000 distinct CDR3 sequences in total; around a tenth of them show up just once. Together, the top ten hold 18% of the sample.

There are a few counts of this clonotype. Its target antigen remains unknown. No base-level quality is on record; no much larger clone is a single base apart. At the junction V is shortened by 4 bases and J by 0 bases; bases outside the gene matches: 0. Spanning cysteine to phenylalanine, the CDR3 consists of 13 amino acids. The CDR3 DNA has 39 bases and is translated from base 1. Looking up the germline V gene (reference sequence) yields CDR1 DFQATT and CDR2 SNEGSKA. The source of this sequence is a man younger than 30 who received the YFV17D yellow fever vaccine. The sequencing here drew on PBMCs, taken on the day of the first yellow fever vaccination. The chain employs TRBV20-1 and TRBJ2-7; TRBD2 matches 10 bases in the middle. The CDR3: CSATSGSSYEQYF. The nucleotide sequence is given as TGCAGTGCTACTAGCGGGAGCTCCTACGAGCAGTACTTC.